The present entry profiles one TCR beta chain with its context. Its antigen remains unknown. A split of CD4+ cells into CD45RA+ naive and CD45RA-negative memory subsets was performed. Trimming took off 5 bases at V and 8 bases at J, with 13 bases between the two ends. CDR1 MNHEY and CDR2 SVGAGI come from the germline V gene. The CDR3 covers 13 residues. This specimen belongs to a study of shared clonotypes between healthy human individuals. Whole-study findings and limits: Roughly 5% of naive CD4 clonotypes were common to several donors.

Data came from immunoSEQ multiplex PCR; TCRdb stores just in-frame clones and leaves some out. The sample consists of under 2.5 million clones, around 90% of them appearing once. The rearrangement joins TRBV6-5 to TRBJ2-1, with D possibly TRBD1 on 5 matching bases. The specimen sequenced was naive CD4+ T cells from PBMCs. Subset: CD45RA+ positively selected. This TCR derives from a man younger than 35 in good health. Some clones in this sample may be carry-over from other donors' samples. The CDR3, as DNA: TGTGCCAGCAGTCTCAAGGGGCCCCATGAGCAGTTCTTC. Residues: CASSLKGPHEQFF.